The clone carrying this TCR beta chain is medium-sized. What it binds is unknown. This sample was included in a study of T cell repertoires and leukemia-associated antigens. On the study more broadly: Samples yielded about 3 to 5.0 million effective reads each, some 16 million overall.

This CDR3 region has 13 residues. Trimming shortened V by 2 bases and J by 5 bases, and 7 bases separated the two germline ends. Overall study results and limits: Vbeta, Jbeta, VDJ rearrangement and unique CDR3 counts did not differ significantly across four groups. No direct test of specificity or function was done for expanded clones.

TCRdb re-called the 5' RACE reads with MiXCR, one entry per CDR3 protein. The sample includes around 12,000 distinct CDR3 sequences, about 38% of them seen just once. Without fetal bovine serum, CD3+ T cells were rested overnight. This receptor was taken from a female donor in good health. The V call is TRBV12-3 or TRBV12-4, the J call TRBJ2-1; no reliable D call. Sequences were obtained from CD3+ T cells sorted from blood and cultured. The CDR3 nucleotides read TGTGCCAGCAGTTTAAGGCGGAACAATGAGCAGTTCTTC. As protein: CASSLRRNNEQFF.